One TCR beta chain is described in this entry. How the authors handled the data: From reference gene primer amplification, estimates of nucleated cell counts were derived. TCRdb's copy holds only in-frame clones and misses some; the assay was immunoSEQ multiplex PCR. The V and J calls and clone size were taken over from that table, and D and trimming were inferred from the DNA. Of tens of thousands of clones listed, around 90% were seen once; the top ten hold approximately 5.4%. V lost 3 bases and J lost 6; bases outside the gene matches: 4. CDR1 is GTSNPN and CDR2 is SVGIG in the germline V gene (reference sequence). The CDR3 loop spans 13 amino acids. The data belong to a study of blood T cell repertoires in COVID-19. The wider study: T cells, B-cell-depleted T cells, or PBMCs supplied cDNA or gDNA.

The TCR originated in a man aged 55 to 70 with COVID-19, enrolled during active disease. This sequence joins TRBV30 and TRBJ2-1; 8 nucleotides match TRBD2. Sequencing used peripheral blood. The CDR3 is CAWRDAGGNEQFF. Here the CDR3 DNA reads TGTGCCTGGAGAGACGCGGGAGGCAATGAGCAGTTCTTC.